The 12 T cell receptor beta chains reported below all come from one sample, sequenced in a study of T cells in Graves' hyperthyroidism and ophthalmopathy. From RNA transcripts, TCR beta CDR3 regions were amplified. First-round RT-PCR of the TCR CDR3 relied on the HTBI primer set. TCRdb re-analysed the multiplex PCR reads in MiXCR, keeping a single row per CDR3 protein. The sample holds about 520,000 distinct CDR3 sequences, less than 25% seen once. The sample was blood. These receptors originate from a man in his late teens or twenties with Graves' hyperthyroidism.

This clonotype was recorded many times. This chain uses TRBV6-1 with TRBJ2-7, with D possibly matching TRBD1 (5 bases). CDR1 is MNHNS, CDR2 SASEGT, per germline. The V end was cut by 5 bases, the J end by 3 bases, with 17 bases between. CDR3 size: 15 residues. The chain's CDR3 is CASSPQGSSLYEQYF. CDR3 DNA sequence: TGTGCCAGCAGTCCGCAGGGATCCTCTCTCTACGAGCAGTACTTC.

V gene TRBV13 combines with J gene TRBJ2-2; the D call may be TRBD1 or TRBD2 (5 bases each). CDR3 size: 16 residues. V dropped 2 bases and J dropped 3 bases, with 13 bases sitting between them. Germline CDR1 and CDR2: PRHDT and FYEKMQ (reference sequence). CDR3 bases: TGTGCCAGCAGCTTAACGGGAAGGGGCGACACCGGGGAGCTGTTTTTT. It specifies CASSLTGRGDTGELFF.

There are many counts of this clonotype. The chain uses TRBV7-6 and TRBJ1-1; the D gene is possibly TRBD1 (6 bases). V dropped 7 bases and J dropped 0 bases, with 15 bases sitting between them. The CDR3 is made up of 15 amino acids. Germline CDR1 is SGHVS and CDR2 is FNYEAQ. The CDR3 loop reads CASTSLGAVNTEAFF. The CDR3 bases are TGTGCCAGCACCTCCCTGGGGGCCGTGAACACTGAAGCTTTCTTT.

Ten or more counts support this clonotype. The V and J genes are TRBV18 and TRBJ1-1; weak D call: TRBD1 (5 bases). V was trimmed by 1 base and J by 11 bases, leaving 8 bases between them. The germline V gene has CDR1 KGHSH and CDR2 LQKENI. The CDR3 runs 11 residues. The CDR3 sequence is CASSPQGRAFF. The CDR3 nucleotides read TGTGCCAGCTCACCACAGGGGCGCGCTTTCTTT.

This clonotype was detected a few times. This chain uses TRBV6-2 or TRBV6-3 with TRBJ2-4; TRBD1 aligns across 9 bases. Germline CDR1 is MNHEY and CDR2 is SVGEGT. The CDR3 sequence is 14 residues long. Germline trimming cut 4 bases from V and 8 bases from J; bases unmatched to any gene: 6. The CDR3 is CASSFYRGPDIQYF. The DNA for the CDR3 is TGTGCCAGCAGTTTCTACAGGGGGCCCGACATTCAGTACTTC.

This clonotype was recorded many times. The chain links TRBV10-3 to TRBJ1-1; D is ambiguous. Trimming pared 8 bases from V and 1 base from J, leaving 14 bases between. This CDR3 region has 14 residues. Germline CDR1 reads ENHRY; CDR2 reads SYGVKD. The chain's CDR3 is CAIRANYRNTEAFF. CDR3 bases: TGTGCCATCCGGGCGAACTATAGGAACACTGAAGCTTTCTTT.

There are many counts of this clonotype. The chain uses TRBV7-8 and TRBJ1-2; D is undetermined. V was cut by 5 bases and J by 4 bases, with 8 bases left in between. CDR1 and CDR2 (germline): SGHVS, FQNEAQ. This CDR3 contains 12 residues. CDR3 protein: CASSADTYGYTF. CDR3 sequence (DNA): TGTGCCAGCAGCGCCGACACCTATGGCTACACCTTC.

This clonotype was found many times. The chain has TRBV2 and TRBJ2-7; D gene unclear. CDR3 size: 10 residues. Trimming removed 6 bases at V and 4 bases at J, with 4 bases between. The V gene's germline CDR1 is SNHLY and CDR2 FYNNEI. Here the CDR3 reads CASSGYEQYF. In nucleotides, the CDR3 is TGTGCCAGCAGCGGGTACGAGCAGTACTTC.

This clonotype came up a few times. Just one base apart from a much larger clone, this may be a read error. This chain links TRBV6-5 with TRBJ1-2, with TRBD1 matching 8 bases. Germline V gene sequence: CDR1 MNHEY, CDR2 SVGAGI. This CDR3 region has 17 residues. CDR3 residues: CASSYPRGRFPNYGCTF. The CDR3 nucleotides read TGTGCCAGCAGTTACCCCAGGGGGCGATTTCCTAACTATGGCTGCACCTTC.

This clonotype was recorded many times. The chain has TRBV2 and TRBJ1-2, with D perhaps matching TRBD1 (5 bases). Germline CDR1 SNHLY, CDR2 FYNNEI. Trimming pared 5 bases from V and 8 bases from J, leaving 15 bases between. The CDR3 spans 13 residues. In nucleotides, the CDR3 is TGTGCCAGCAGTCCAACAGGACCCCGGGGCTACACCTTC. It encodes CASSPTGPRGYTF.

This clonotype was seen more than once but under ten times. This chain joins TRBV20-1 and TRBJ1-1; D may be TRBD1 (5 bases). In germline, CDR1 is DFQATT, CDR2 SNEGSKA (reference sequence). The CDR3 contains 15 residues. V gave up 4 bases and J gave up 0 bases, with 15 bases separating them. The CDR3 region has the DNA TGCAGTGCTACGGGCGGGGGTTTCATGAACACTGAAGCTTTCTTT. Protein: CSATGGGFMNTEAFF.

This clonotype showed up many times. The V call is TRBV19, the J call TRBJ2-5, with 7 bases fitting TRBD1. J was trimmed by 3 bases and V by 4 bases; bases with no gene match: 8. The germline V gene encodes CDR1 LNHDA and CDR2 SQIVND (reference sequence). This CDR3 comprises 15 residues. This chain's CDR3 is CASSNRDRTEETQYF. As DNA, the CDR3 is TGTGCCAGTAGTAACCGGGACAGAACCGAAGAGACCCAGTACTTC.